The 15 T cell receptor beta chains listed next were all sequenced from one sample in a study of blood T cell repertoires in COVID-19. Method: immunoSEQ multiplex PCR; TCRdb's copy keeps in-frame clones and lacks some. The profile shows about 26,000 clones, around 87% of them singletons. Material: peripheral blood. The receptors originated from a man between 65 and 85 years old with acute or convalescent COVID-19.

The CDR3 DNA reads TGTGCCAGCAGATGGACAGGGAGGGGTGAAGCTTTCTTT. Protein sequence: CASRWTGRGEAFF. The rearrangement joins TRBV12-3 or TRBV12-4 to TRBJ1-1; 8 bases align to TRBD1. This CDR3 is 13 amino acids long. The V gene end was trimmed by 6 bases and the J gene end by 7 bases; junction bases not matched to a gene: 7.

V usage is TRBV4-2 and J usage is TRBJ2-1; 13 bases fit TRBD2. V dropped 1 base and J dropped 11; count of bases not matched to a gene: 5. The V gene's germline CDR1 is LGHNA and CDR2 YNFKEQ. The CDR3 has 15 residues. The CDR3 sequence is CASSQGTSGRGKQFF. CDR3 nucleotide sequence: TGTGCCAGCAGCCAAGGGACTAGCGGGAGAGGAAAGCAGTTCTTC.

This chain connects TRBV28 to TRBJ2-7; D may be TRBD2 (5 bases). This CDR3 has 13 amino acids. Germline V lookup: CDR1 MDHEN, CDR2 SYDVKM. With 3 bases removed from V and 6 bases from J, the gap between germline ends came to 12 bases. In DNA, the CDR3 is TGTGCCAGCAGTTTGGCGACTAATAGCGAGCAGTACTTC. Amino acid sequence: CASSLATNSEQYF.

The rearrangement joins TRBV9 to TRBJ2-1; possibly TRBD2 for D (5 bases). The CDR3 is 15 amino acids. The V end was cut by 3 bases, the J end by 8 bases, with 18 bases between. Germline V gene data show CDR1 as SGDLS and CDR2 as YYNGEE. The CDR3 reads CASSASSGYLDEQFF. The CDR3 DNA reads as TGTGCCAGCAGCGCCAGCAGCGGATATCTTGATGAGCAGTTCTTC. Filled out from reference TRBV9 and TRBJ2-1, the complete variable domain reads DSGVTQTPKHLITATGQRVTLRCSPRSGDLSVYWYQQSLDQGLQFLIQYYNGEERAKGNILERFSAQQFPDLHSELNLSSLELGDSALYFCASSASSGYLDEQFFGPGTRLTVL.

DNA for the CDR3: TGTGCCAGCAGCTCCCGGACAGGGCTTCTCGGGGAGCTGTTTTTT. Its protein product is CASSSRTGLLGELFF. The chain employs TRBV9 and TRBJ2-2; 8 bases map to TRBD1. The CDR3 extends over 15 amino acids. The germline CDR1 and CDR2 sequences are SGDLS and YYNGEE. V lost 4 bases and J lost 7; bases outside the gene matches: 9.

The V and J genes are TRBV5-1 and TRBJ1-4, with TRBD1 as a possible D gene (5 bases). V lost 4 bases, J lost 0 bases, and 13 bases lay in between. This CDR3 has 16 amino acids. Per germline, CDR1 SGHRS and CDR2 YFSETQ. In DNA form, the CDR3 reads TGCGCCAGCAGCATACGACAGAGAGCAACTAATGAAAAACTGTTTTTT. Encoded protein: CASSIRQRATNEKLFF.

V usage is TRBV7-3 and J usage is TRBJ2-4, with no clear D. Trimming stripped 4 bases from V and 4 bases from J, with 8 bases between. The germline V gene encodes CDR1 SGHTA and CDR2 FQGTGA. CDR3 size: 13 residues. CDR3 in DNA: TGTGCCAGCAGCTCCGAGATGAAAAACATTCAGTACTTC. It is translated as CASSSEMKNIQYF.

CDR3 DNA sequence: TGCGCCAGCAGTCCGAATAGCGGGAGGGTCTCCTACGAGCAGTACTTC. It specifies CASSPNSGRVSYEQYF. The chain couples TRBV5-1 to TRBJ2-7, with 11 nucleotides matching TRBD2. The germline CDR1 and CDR2 sequences are SGHRS and YFSETQ. J gave up 0 bases and V 5 bases, and 7 bases lay outside the gene matches. This CDR3 region has 16 residues.

Here the CDR3 DNA reads TGTGCCAGCAGCTATCGGACTAGCGGGATCCACGAGCAGTACTTC. Translating gives CASSYRTSGIHEQYF. The J gene is TRBJ2-7, the V gene TRBV7-2, with 12 positions matching TRBD2. V lost 4 bases to trimming and J lost 5 bases; unmatched junction nucleotides: 6. The CDR3 spans 15 residues. Germline-derived CDR1 and CDR2 are SGHTA and FQGNSA. Variable domain in full (rest from reference TRBV7-2 and TRBJ2-7): GAGVSQSPSNKVTEKGKDVELRCDPISGHTALYWYRQSLGQGLEFLIYFQGNSAPDKSGLPSDRFSAERTGGSVSTLTIQRTQQEDSAVYLCASSYRTSGIHEQYFGPGTRLTVT.

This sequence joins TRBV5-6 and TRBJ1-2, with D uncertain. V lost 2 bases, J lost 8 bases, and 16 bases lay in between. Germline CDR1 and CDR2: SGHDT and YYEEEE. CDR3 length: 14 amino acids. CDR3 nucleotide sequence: TGTGCCAGCAGCTTAGGCAGGCAGAACGGCGGCTACACCTTC. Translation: CASSLGRQNGGYTF. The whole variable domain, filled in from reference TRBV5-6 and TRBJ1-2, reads DAGVTQSPTHLIKTRGQQVTLRCSPKSGHDTVSWYQQALGQGPQFIFQYYEEEERQRGNFPDRFSGHQFPNYSSELNVNALLLGDSALYLCASSLGRQNGGYTFGSGTRLTVV.

The CDR3 is CASSTHGQDEQYF. The CDR3 region has the DNA TGTGCCAGTAGTACCCACGGACAGGACGAGCAGTACTTC. The chain recombines TRBV19 with TRBJ2-7; 7 bases are a match to TRBD1. V gave up 4 bases and J gave up 5 bases; unmatched junction bases: 5. CDR3 size: 13 residues. CDR1 and CDR2 (germline): LNHDA, SQIVND (reference sequence).

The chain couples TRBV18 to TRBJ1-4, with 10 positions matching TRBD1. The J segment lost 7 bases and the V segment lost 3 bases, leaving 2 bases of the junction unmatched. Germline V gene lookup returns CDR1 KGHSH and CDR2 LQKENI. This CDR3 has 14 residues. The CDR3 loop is CASSPTGGGEKLFF. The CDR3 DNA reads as TGTGCCAGCTCACCGACAGGGGGCGGTGAAAAACTGTTTTTT.

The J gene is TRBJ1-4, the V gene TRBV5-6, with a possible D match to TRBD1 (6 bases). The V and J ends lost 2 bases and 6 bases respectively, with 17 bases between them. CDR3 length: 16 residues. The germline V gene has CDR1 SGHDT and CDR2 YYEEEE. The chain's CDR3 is CASSFHGGALDEKLFF. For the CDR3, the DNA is TGTGCCAGCAGCTTTCACGGGGGGGCTTTAGATGAAAAACTGTTTTTT.

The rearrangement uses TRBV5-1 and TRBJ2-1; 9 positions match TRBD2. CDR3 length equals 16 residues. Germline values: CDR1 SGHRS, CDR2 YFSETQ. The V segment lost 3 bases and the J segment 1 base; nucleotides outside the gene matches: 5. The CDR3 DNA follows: TGCGCCAGCAGCTGGGCGGGAGGGGGTTCCTACAATGAGCAGTTCTTC. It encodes CASSWAGGGSYNEQFF. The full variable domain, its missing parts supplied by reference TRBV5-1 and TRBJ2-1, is KAGVTQTPRYLIKTRGQQVTLSCSPISGHRSVSWYQQTPGQGLQFLFEYFSETQRNKGNFPGRFSGRQFSNSRSEMNVSTLELGDSALYLCASSWAGGGSYNEQFFGPGTRLTVL.

CDR3 bases: TGTGCCAGCAGTGAAACGAGCGGGAGAGGGGAGCTGTTTTTT. This translates into CASSETSGRGELFF. The chain carries TRBV2 and TRBJ2-2; 8 positions agree with TRBD2. This CDR3 has 14 amino acids. Unmatched junction bases numbered 4, after V lost 2 bases and J lost 8 bases. Germline loops: CDR1 SNHLY, CDR2 FYNNEI.